These 22 T cell receptor beta chains came from one sample sequenced in a study of neurological immune-mediated disorders. TCRdb re-called the 5' RACE reads with MiXCR, one entry per CDR3 protein. The data contain some 20,000 distinct CDR3 sequences, less than 15% of them seen just once; the ten biggest clones take up approximately 7.8%. The sequenced sample was CD4+ T cells from blood. These receptors came from a woman aged 55-75 years with HTLV-1-associated myelopathy (HAM/TSP).

The chain recombines TRBV11-3 with TRBJ2-1, with D possibly being TRBD1 (6 bases). Trimming took 5 bases from V and 14 from J, leaving 19 bases between them. The CDR3 totals 13 residues. The germline gives CDR1 SGHNT, CDR2 YENEEA. The CDR3 DNA follows: TGTGCCAGCAGCCTCGGACAGCAAGAGACCAAGTTCTTC. It yields the protein CASSLGQQETKFF.

This clonotype appeared many times. This chain uses TRBV7-2 with TRBJ1-4; D gene uncertain. Germline V lookup: CDR1 SGHTA, CDR2 FQGNSA. Trimming left V 4 bases short and J 5 bases short, with 14 bases between. This CDR3 contains 15 residues. CDR3 in DNA: TGTGCCAGCAGCTCTCTAATCGGACTCAATGAAAAACTGTTTTTT. Amino acid sequence: CASSSLIGLNEKLFF.

This clonotype was counted ten times or more. The V call is TRBV3-1, the J call TRBJ2-1, with 13 nucleotides matching TRBD2. CDR3 length equals 16 residues. V lost 3 bases, J lost 7 bases, and 6 bases stayed unmatched. Germline V lookup: CDR1 LGHDT, CDR2 YNNKEL (reference sequence). The CDR3 DNA reads TGTGCCAGCAGCCAGGAACTAGCGGGAGGGCCAAATGAGCAGTTCTTC. It encodes CASSQELAGGPNEQFF.

There are many counts of this clonotype. In nucleotides, the CDR3 is TGTGCCAGCACCAAAAGGGGGACTATACAAGAGACCCAGTACTTC. As protein: CASTKRGTIQETQYF. The rearrangement links TRBV6-2 or TRBV6-3 to TRBJ2-5; possible D gene TRBD2, 7 bases. This CDR3 has 15 amino acids. Trimming cost V 7 bases and J 2 bases, with 17 bases left between them. Germline V gene data show CDR1 as MNHEY and CDR2 as SVGEGT.

Turning to this clonotype: This may stem from a read error, because a much larger clone lies one nucleotide away. The chain is built from TRBV18 and TRBJ2-5; 8 nucleotides line up with TRBD1. This CDR3 is 13 amino acids long. Germline CDR1 and CDR2: KGHSH and LQKENI. The V segment lost 6 bases and the J segment 6 bases; nucleotides outside the gene matches: 6. This CDR3 is CASSGQEEKTQYF. The CDR3 DNA sequence: TGTGCCAGCTCGGGACAGGAGGAAAAGACCCAGTACTTC.

The table lists this clonotype with many counts. This chain uses TRBV6-2 or TRBV6-3 with TRBJ2-7; TRBD1 matches at 12 bases. The trim removed 4 bases at V and 4 bases at J, leaving 20 bases unmatched. Germline values: CDR1 MNHEY, CDR2 SVGEGT. The CDR3 runs 20 residues. In DNA, the CDR3 is TGTGCCAGCAGTTCCTCAAATAGGGACAGGGGGCGATGGATCGTATACGAGCAGTACTTC. Residues: CASSSSNRDRGRWIVYEQYF.

Notes on this clonotype: The junction departs from germline at one end; a sequencing error may be responsible. The chain combines TRBV25-1 with TRBJ2-3; perhaps TRBD1 as D (5 bases). The CDR3 loop spans 16 amino acids. The germline CDR1 and CDR2 sequences are MGHDK and SYGVNS. The CDR3 sequence: CASREEVGQGPDTQYF. The CDR3 DNA sequence: TGTGCCAGCCGTGAAGAAGTGGGGCAAGGGCCAGATACGCAGTATTTT.

Concerning this clonotype itself: Given a much more abundant clone one base away, this may be a read error. This chain connects TRBV18 to TRBJ2-6, with D possibly being TRBD1 (6 bases). Trimming cost V 5 bases and J 0 bases, with 11 bases left between them. The CDR3 runs to 16 residues. Germline V gene lookup returns CDR1 KGHSH and CDR2 LQKENI. The CDR3 coding sequence is TGTGCCAGCTCATCGGAGACAGGCTCTGGGGCCAACGTCCTGACTTTC. It encodes CASSSETGSGANVLTF.

This clonotype appeared many times. The chain uses TRBV29-1 and TRBJ2-5; D may be TRBD1 (6 bases). This CDR3 is 13 amino acids long. V gave up 3 bases and J gave up 1 base, with 9 bases separating them. The germline CDR1 and CDR2 sequences are SQVTM and ANQGSEA. CDR3 in DNA: TGCAGCGTTGACAGGGGCCTCCAAGAGACCCAGTACTTC. It codes for CSVDRGLQETQYF. The variable domain in full, completed from reference TRBV29-1 and TRBJ2-5, reads SAVISQKPSRDICQRGTSLTIQCQVDSQVTMMFWYRQQPGQSLTLIATANQGSEATYESGFVIDKFPISRPNLTFSTLTVSNMSPEDSSIYLCSVDRGLQETQYFGPGTRLLVL.

This clonotype was seen repeatedly, ten times or more. The J gene is TRBJ1-2, the V gene TRBV20-1; tentative D call: TRBD1 (6 bases). V dropped 5 bases and J dropped 3 bases, with 13 bases sitting between them. CDR1 is DFQATT, CDR2 SNEGSKA, per germline (reference sequence). CDR3 length: 13 amino acids. The CDR3 sequence is CSAPEGGDYGYTF. The CDR3 DNA sequence: TGCAGTGCTCCCGAGGGGGGCGACTATGGCTACACCTTC.

This clonotype was recorded many times. The J gene is TRBJ2-2, the V gene TRBV2, with a tentative D call TRBD1 (5 bases). This CDR3 has 15 residues. Germline V gives CDR1 SNHLY, CDR2 FYNNEI. V gave up 2 bases and J gave up 4 bases, with 11 bases separating them. CDR3 nucleotide sequence: TGTGCCAGCAGTGAACTAGGGGCCTCCACCGGGGAGCTGTTTTTT. Protein product: CASSELGASTGELFF.

As for this clonotype: An end of the junction does not agree with germline; a read error may underlie this. The genes are TRBV5-1 and TRBJ2-3, with TRBD2 as a possible D gene (5 bases). This CDR3 is built from 15 residues. The germline CDR1 and CDR2 sequences are SGHRS and YFSETQ. The CDR3: CASSQDGSSTDTKYF. The CDR3 region has the DNA TGTGCCAGCAGCCAGGACGGCTCTAGCACAGATACGAAGTATTTT. Variable domain in full (rest from reference TRBV5-1 and TRBJ2-3): KAGVTQTPRYLIKTRGQQVTLSCSPISGHRSVSWYQQTPGQGLQFLFEYFSETQRNKGNFPGRFSGRQFSNSRSEMNVSTLELGDSALYLCASSQDGSSTDTKYFGPGTRLTVL.

The gene calls are TRBV20-1 and TRBJ2-3; 9 positions agree with TRBD2. Germline V lookup: CDR1 DFQATT, CDR2 SNEGSKA (reference sequence). This CDR3 has 16 residues. Trimming cost V 1 base and J 3 bases; bases outside gene matches: 8. Here the CDR3 reads CSARVGGGARTDTQYF. The CDR3 nucleotides are TGCAGTGCTAGAGTCGGCGGGGGGGCGCGTACAGATACGCAGTATTTT.

This clonotype occurred many times. The chain recombines TRBV5-1 with TRBJ2-2; D unclear. Trimming removed 2 bases at V and 0 bases at J, with 11 bases between. The germline V gene encodes CDR1 SGHRS and CDR2 YFSETQ. The CDR3 consists of 16 residues. The CDR3 loop is CASSFSPETNTGELFF. CDR3 bases: TGCGCCAGCAGCTTCAGTCCCGAAACGAACACCGGGGAGCTGTTTTTT.

Many counts were recorded for this clonotype. V gene TRBV7-9 combines with J gene TRBJ2-3, with 12 bases lining up with TRBD1. The trim removed 5 bases at V and 6 bases at J, leaving 9 bases unmatched. Per the germline V gene, CDR1 is SEHNR and CDR2 is FQNEAQ (reference sequence). The CDR3 is 16 amino acids. The CDR3 bases are TGTGCCAGCAGCCCCTGGGGACAGGGGGCAACCGATACGCAGTATTTT. Protein sequence: CASSPWGQGATDTQYF.

The table lists this clonotype with many counts. The chain employs TRBV10-3 and TRBJ2-5; D is possibly TRBD2 (5 bases). This CDR3 is built from 13 residues. Germline CDR1 ENHRY, CDR2 SYGVKD. V dropped 3 bases and J dropped 5 bases, with 10 bases sitting between them. CDR3 region: CAISERDGETQYF. DNA for the CDR3: TGTGCCATCAGTGAACGGGATGGGGAGACCCAGTACTTC.

This clonotype was observed many times. The chain carries TRBV20-1 and TRBJ1-4, with unresolved D. CDR3 length equals 14 residues. V was trimmed by 6 bases and J by 6 bases, leaving 17 bases between them. Germline lookup yields CDR1 DFQATT and CDR2 SNEGSKA (reference sequence). In DNA form, the CDR3 reads TGCAGTGCCCCCCGCAGCGGTCGAGATGAAAAACTGTTTTTT. Translation: CSAPRSGRDEKLFF.

This clonotype was recorded many times. The genes are TRBV3-1 and TRBJ1-1; D is unresolved. Trimming removed 2 bases at V and 0 bases at J, with 7 bases between. The CDR3 is 14 residues long. Germline CDR1 and CDR2: LGHDT and YNNKEL (reference sequence). The CDR3 region is CASSQRTMNTEAFF. The CDR3 DNA follows: TGTGCCAGCAGCCAACGGACTATGAACACTGAAGCTTTCTTT.

The sample holds many counts of this clonotype. This rearrangement joins TRBV5-1 to TRBJ2-5, with D maybe TRBD1 (5 bases). Germline V gene lookup returns CDR1 SGHRS and CDR2 YFSETQ. The CDR3 extends over 13 amino acids. V gave up 2 bases and J gave up 4 bases, with 9 bases separating them. The CDR3: CASSFEGAETQYF. CDR3 sequence (DNA): TGCGCCAGCAGCTTTGAAGGGGCAGAGACCCAGTACTTC.

There are many counts of this clonotype. The chain uses TRBV12-5 and TRBJ1-1; D gene uncertain. The CDR3 has 13 amino acids. Germline loops: CDR1 LGHNT, CDR2 FRNRAP. Trimming took 5 bases from V and 0 from J, leaving 7 bases between them. The CDR3 DNA follows: TGTGCTAGTGGTCCCTTTATGAACACTGAAGCTTTCTTT. Protein sequence: CASGPFMNTEAFF. Full variable domain (rest looked up from reference TRBV12-5 and TRBJ1-1): DARVTQTPRHKVTEMGQEVTMRCQPILGHNTVFWYRQTMMQGLELLAYFRNRAPLDDSGMPKDRFSAEMPDATLATLKIQPSEPRDSAVYFCASGPFMNTEAFFGQGTRLTVV.

This clonotype has at least ten counts. The chain joins TRBV20-1 to TRBJ2-2; TRBD1 matches 7 bases. Trimming took 0 bases from V and 3 from J; bases not matched to a gene: 4. The CDR3 consists of 15 residues. CDR1 and CDR2 (germline): DFQATT, SNEGSKA (reference sequence). CDR3 in amino acids: CSARETGLYTGELFF. The CDR3 DNA follows: TGCAGTGCTAGAGAGACAGGGTTATACACCGGGGAGCTGTTTTTT.

In its sample, this clonotype was seen many times. V usage is TRBV5-1 and J usage is TRBJ2-1; TRBD1 is a possible D gene (6 bases). The V gene lost 6 bases and the J gene lost 7 bases, with 23 bases spanning the gap. The CDR3 has 16 residues. In germline, CDR1 is SGHRS, CDR2 YFSETQ. CDR3 region: CASTQNTSPRGNEQFF. The CDR3 region has the DNA TGCGCCAGCACCCAAAACACCTCTCCTAGGGGGAATGAGCAGTTCTTC.